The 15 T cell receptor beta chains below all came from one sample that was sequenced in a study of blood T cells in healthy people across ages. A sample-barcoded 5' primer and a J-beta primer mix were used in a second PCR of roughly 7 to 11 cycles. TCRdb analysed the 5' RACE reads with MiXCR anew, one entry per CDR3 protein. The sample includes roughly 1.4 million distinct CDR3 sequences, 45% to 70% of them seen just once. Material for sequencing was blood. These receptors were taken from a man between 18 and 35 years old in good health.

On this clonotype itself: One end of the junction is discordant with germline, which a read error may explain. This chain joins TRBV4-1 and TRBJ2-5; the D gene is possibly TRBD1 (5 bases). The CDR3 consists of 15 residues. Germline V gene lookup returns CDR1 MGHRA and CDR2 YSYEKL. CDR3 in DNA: TGCACCAGCAGCCAACCACAGGACCTGCAAGAGACCCAGTACTTC. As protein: CTSSQPQDLQETQYF.

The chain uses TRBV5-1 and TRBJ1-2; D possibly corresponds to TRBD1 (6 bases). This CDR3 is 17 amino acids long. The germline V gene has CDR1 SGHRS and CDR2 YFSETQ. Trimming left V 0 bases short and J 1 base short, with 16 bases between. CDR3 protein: CASSLALDRSFNYGYTF. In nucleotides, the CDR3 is TGCGCCAGCAGCTTGGCCCTGGACAGATCTTTTAACTATGGCTACACCTTC.

CDR3 residues: CSTLQGNNEQFF. The CDR3 DNA is TGCAGTACCTTACAGGGTAACAATGAGCAGTTCTTC. The chain links TRBV20-1 to TRBJ2-1, with TRBD1 as a possible D gene (6 bases). The CDR3 loop spans 12 amino acids. Trimming took off 8 bases at V and 5 bases at J, with 13 bases between the two ends. Germline values: CDR1 DFQATT, CDR2 SNEGSKA (reference sequence).

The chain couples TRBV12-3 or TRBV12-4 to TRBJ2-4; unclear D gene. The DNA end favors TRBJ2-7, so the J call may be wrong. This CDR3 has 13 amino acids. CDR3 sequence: CASSPPAKYEQYF. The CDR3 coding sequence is TGTGCCAGCAGTCCCCCAGCCAAGTACGAGCAGTACTTC.

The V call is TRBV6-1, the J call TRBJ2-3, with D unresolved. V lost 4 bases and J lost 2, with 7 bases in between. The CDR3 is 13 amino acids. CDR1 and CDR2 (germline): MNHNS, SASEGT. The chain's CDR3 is CASSVGNTDTQYF. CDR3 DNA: TGTGCCAGCAGTGTGGGTAACACAGATACGCAGTATTTT.

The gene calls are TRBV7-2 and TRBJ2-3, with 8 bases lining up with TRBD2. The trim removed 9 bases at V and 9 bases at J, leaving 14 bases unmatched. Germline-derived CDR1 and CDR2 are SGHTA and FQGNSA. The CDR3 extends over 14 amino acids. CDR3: CASQGTGGRQTQYF. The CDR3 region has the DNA TGTGCCAGTCAGGGGACGGGGGGGAGACAAACGCAGTATTTT.

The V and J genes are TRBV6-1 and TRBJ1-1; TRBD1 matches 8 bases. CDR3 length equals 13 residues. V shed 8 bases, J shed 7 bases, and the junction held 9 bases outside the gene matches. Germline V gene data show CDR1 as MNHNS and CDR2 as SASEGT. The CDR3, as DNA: TGTGCCAGCGGACGACAGGGGCTAATTGAAGCTTTCTTT. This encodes CASGRQGLIEAFF.

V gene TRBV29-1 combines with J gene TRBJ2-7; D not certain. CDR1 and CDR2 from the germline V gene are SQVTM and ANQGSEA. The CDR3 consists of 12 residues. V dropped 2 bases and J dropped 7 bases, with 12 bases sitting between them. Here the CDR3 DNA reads TGCAGCGTTGAACCGCGCGACAATGAGCAGTACTTC. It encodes CSVEPRDNEQYF.

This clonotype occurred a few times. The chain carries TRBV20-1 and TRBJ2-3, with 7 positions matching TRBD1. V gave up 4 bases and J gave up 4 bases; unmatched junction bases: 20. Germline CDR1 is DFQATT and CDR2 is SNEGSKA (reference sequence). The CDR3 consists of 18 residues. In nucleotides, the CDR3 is TGCAGTGCTACCGGGAAGTGGACAGGCCAAGATCCGGCAGATACGCAGTATTTT. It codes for CSATGKWTGQDPADTQYF.

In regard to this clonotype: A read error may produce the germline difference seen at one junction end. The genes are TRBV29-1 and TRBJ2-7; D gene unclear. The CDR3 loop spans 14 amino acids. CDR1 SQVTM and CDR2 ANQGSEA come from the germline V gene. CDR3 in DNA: TGCAGCGTTGTGAGCCAAGGCGTCTCCGACGAGCAGTACTTC. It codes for CSVVSQGVSDEQYF.

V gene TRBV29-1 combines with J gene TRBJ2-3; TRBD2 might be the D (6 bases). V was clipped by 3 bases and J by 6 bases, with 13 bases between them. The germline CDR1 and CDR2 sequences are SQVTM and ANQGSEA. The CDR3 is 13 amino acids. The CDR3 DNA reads TGCAGCGTTGAGCCCCGACTAGGCGATACGCAGTATTTT. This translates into CSVEPRLGDTQYF.

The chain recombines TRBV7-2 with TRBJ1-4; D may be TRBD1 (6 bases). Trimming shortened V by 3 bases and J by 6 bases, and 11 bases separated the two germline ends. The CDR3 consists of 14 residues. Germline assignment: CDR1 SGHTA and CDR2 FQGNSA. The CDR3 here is CASSLEAGDEKLFF. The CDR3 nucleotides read TGTGCCAGCAGCTTGGAGGCAGGGGATGAAAAACTGTTTTTT.

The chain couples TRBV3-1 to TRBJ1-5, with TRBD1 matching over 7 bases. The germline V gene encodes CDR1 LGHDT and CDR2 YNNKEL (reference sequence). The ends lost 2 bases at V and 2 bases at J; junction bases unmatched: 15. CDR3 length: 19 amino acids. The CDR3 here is CASSQRRTGERFRNQPQHF. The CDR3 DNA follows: TGTGCCAGCAGCCAAAGACGGACAGGCGAAAGGTTCCGCAATCAGCCCCAGCATTTT.

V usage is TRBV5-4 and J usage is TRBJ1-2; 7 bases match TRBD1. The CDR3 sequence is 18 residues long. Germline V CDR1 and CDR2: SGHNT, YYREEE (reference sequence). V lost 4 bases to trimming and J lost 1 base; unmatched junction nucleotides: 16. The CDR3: CASSDSRDRWRNNYGYTF. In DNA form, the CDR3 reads TGTGCCAGCAGCGACAGCCGGGACAGATGGAGAAATAACTATGGCTACACCTTC.

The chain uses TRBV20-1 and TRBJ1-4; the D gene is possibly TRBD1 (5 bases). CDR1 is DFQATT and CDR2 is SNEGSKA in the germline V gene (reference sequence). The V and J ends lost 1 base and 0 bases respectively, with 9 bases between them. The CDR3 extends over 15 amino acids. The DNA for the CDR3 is TGCAGTGCTAGAGTGGGGGGATCAACTAATGAAAAACTGTTTTTT. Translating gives CSARVGGSTNEKLFF.